These T cell receptor beta chains were read from a single sample in a study of identical twins. TCRdb re-derived calls from the 5' RACE reads in MiXCR, one entry per CDR3 protein. This sample has 1.5 million or so distinct CDR3 sequences, with about 32% found just once. Sequencing input: cord blood. The origin of the receptors is a newborn girl in good health. The CDR3 runs from the conserved cysteine through the conserved F or W. A D gene is named only where the DNA matches it firmly. Only some rows state a clone size, as once, few, many or a class for expanded clones.

J: TRBJ2-7; V: TRBV27; D: TRBD2; size: -; DNA: TGTGCCAGCAGTTTGCGGGAGGGTTACAATGAGCAGTACTTC; CDR3: CASSLREGYNEQYF
J: TRBJ1-2; V: TRBV29-1; D: TRBD1; size: many; DNA: TGCAGCGTTTTTGGACAGGGAGAGGGGGACTATGGCTACACCTTC; CDR3: CSVFGQGEGDYGYTF
J: TRBJ1-5; V: TRBV5-1; D: -; size: -; DNA: TGCGCCAGCAGCTTGGGTAGGGCCACAAGCAATCAGCCCCAGCATTTT; CDR3: CASSLGRATSNQPQHF
J: TRBJ2-2; V: TRBV28; D: TRBD2; size: -; DNA: TGTGCCAGCCTGACTAGCGGGAGAGGCCCCGGGGAGCTGTTTTTT; CDR3: CASLTSGRGPGELFF
J: TRBJ1-5; V: TRBV3-1; D: TRBD1; size: -; DNA: TGTGCCAGCAGCCAGGGGGGGACAGGGAGGCATCAGCCCCAGCATTTT; CDR3: CASSQGGTGRHQPQHF
J: TRBJ2-1; V: TRBV5-1; D: -; size: few; DNA: TGCGCCAGCAGCTTCTTAGAGGACGTGTATCGCAATGAGCAGTTCTTC; CDR3: CASSFLEDVYRNEQFF
J: TRBJ1-4; V: TRBV7-8; D: TRBD1; size: -; DNA: TGTGCCAGCAGCGCACGGGACAGGGCAACCGTAGAAAAACTGTTTTTT; CDR3: CASSARDRATVEKLFF
J: TRBJ1-1; V: TRBV3-1; D: -; size: -; DNA: TGTGCCAGTACCCGCACTGAAGCTTTCTTT; CDR3: CASTRTEAFF
J: TRBJ2-1; V: TRBV5-6; D: -; size: few; DNA: TGTGCCAGCAGCTTCCCTCCGCCCTTAGGGATATACAATGAGCAGTTCTTC; CDR3: CASSFPPPLGIYNEQFF
J: TRBJ2-7; V: TRBV7-2; D: TRBD1; size: -; DNA: TGTGCCAGCAGCCCGCCCGGGACAGGGGGCGAGCAGTACTTC; CDR3: CASSPPGTGGEQYF
J: TRBJ1-5; V: TRBV3-1; D: -; size: -; DNA: TGTGCCAGCAGCCAAGGGATTGATCAGCCCCAGCATTTT; CDR3: CASSQGIDQPQHF
J: TRBJ1-1; V: TRBV29-1; D: -; size: -; DNA: TGCAGCGTATCCCCAAAACGCTCCCCAGCTGAAGCTTTCTTT; CDR3: CSVSPKRSPAEAFF
J: TRBJ1-5; V: TRBV27; D: -; size: few; DNA: TGTGCCAGCAGTTTATCGTGGGGTCAGCCCCAGCATTTT; CDR3: CASSLSWGQPQHF
J: TRBJ2-1; V: TRBV6-1; D: TRBD1; size: -; DNA: TGTGCCAGCAGTGAAGGAGGGGGCCAAGAGACCCAGTTCTTC; CDR3: CASSEGGGQETQFF
J: TRBJ2-7; V: TRBV7-2; D: -; size: few; DNA: TGTGCCAGCAGCCCCGGAGTTAGCGCGATCTACGAGCAGTACTTC; CDR3: CASSPGVSAIYEQYF
J: TRBJ2-1; V: TRBV4-2; D: TRBD2; size: -; DNA: TGTGCCAGCAGCCAAGATAGGGCGGGAGGGAATGAGCAGTTCTTC; CDR3: CASSQDRAGGNEQFF
J: TRBJ1-2; V: TRBV7-8; D: -; size: -; DNA: TGTGCCAGCAGCTTAGTGGCTGCGGCAGATGGCTACACCTTC; CDR3: CASSLVAAADGYTF
J: TRBJ2-1; V: TRBV9; D: TRBD2; size: -; DNA: TGTGCCAGCAGCGTAGGGGTGCGGCGGGGGGATTACAATGAGCAGTTCTTC; CDR3: CASSVGVRRGDYNEQFF
J: TRBJ2-7; V: TRBV6-5; D: -; size: once; DNA: TGTGCCAGCAGGTTACCAGGGCAGGCCAAGGGAGACTGCTACGAGCAGTACTTC; CDR3: CASRLPGQAKGDCYEQYF
J: TRBJ1-1; V: TRBV6-1; D: -; size: few; DNA: TGTGCCAGCAGTGAAGGAAAGGTTCTCCTGAACACTGAAGCTTTCTTT; CDR3: CASSEGKVLLNTEAFF
J: TRBJ1-6; V: TRBV3-1; D: TRBD1; size: -; DNA: TGTGCCAGCAGCCCTCACAGGGGCCATAATTCACCCCTCCACTTT; CDR3: CASSPHRGHNSPLHF
J: TRBJ2-2; V: TRBV24-1; D: -; size: -; DNA: TGTGCCACCAGGGCGAACACCGGGGAGCTGTTTTTT; CDR3: CATRANTGELFF
J: TRBJ2-6; V: TRBV5-1; D: -; size: -; DNA: TGCGCCAGCAGCTGGAACTTGGATAACTCTGGGGCCAACGTCCCGACTTTC; CDR3: CASSWNLDNSGANVPTF
J: TRBJ2-1; V: TRBV4-1; D: TRBD2; size: -; DNA: TGCGCCAGCTCCCTAGCGGTTAGGCAGTTGCAGTTCTTC; CDR3: CASSLAVRQLQFF
J: TRBJ2-3; V: TRBV3-1; D: -; size: few; DNA: TGTGCCAGCAGCCAAGGTCCTAGCAGAGGCACAGATACGCAGTATTTT; CDR3: CASSQGPSRGTDTQYF
J: TRBJ2-2; V: TRBV20-1; D: -; size: -; DNA: TGCAGTGCTAGAGAACAGAAACTAACCGGGGAGCTGTTTTTT; CDR3: CSAREQKLTGELFF
J: TRBJ2-7; V: TRBV6-5; D: TRBD2; size: -; DNA: TGTGCCAGCAGCTTACTCGGGACTAGCGGAACCTACGAGCAGTACTTC; CDR3: CASSLLGTSGTYEQYF
J: TRBJ1-2; V: TRBV20-1; D: -; size: -; DNA: TGCAGTGCTAGACGGCCAGCTAACTATGGCTACACCTTC; CDR3: CSARRPANYGYTF
J: TRBJ2-1; V: TRBV4-2; D: TRBD2; size: -; DNA: TGTGCCAGCAGCCGCCTGACTAGCGGAGCAGTCAATGAGCAGTTCTTC; CDR3: CASSRLTSGAVNEQFF
J: TRBJ2-7; V: TRBV10-3; D: TRBD2; size: once; DNA: TGTGCCACCCGACCAGGTCTAGCGGGAGGGGGCGAGCAGTACTTC; CDR3: CATRPGLAGGGEQYF
J: TRBJ2-2; V: TRBV7-9; D: -; size: few; DNA: TGTGCCAGCACCCAGAAGCTGGTCGGGGAGCTGTTTTTT; CDR3: CASTQKLVGELFF
J: TRBJ2-3; V: TRBV7-2; D: -; size: few; DNA: TGTGCCAGCAGCTCAAGGGACTCTCTCACAGATACGCAGTATTTT; CDR3: CASSSRDSLTDTQYF
J: TRBJ2-3; V: TRBV29-1; D: -; size: few; DNA: TGCAGCGGAGCAGGGGGGAGGACAGATACGCAGTATTTT; CDR3: CSGAGGRTDTQYF
J: TRBJ2-7; V: TRBV3-1; D: TRBD2; size: few; DNA: TGTGCCAGCAGCCAACTACTAGCGGGAGGAGGCGAGCAGTACTTC; CDR3: CASSQLLAGGGEQYF
J: TRBJ1-1; V: TRBV10-1; D: TRBD1; size: few; DNA: TGCGCCAGCACTCCGGACAGGGCGAGGGCTGAAGCTTTCTTT; CDR3: CASTPDRARAEAFF
J: TRBJ1-1; V: TRBV28; D: -; size: -; DNA: TGTGCCAGCAGTTCCCGGGGATATGCGGGGCCGGATACTGAAGCTTTCTTT; CDR3: CASSSRGYAGPDTEAFF
J: TRBJ1-1; V: TRBV27; D: -; size: -; DNA: TGTGCCAGCAGTTTACCCATTGACAGGCTGAACACTGAAGCTTTCTTT; CDR3: CASSLPIDRLNTEAFF
J: TRBJ2-1; V: TRBV12-5; D: -; size: few; DNA: TGTGCTAGTGGTTTCTCTATACTAGCTGGTCAGTTCTTC; CDR3: CASGFSILAGQFF
J: TRBJ2-7; V: TRBV18; D: TRBD2; size: -; DNA: TGTGCCAGGAGCCCTCAGGGAGCGGGAGGTCTCTACGAGCAGTACTTC; CDR3: CARSPQGAGGLYEQYF
J: TRBJ2-1; V: TRBV28; D: TRBD2; size: -; DNA: TGTGCCAGCAGTTTACCCAGCGGGAGTGACGACGGAGTGATCGGATGGGGTTACAATGAGCAGTTCTTC; CDR3: CASSLPSGSDDGVIGWGYNEQFF
J: TRBJ2-3; V: TRBV20-1; D: -; size: few; DNA: TGCAGTGCCAACAAACTAGATACGCAGTATTTT; CDR3: CSANKLDTQYF
J: TRBJ2-1; V: TRBV10-3; D: TRBD2; size: -; DNA: TGTGCCTGCCAAGGGAGGGAGGGCCCCTGGACCAGCTCCTACAATGAGCAGTTCTTC; CDR3: CACQGREGPWTSSYNEQFF
J: TRBJ2-5; V: TRBV25-1; D: TRBD1; size: -; DNA: TGTGCCAGCAGTGACCCTACAGGGGGCTTAGGAGAGACCCAGTACTTC; CDR3: CASSDPTGGLGETQYF
J: TRBJ2-3; V: TRBV12-3/TRBV12-4; D: TRBD1; size: -; DNA: TGTGCCAGCAGTTTGAGGACAGGGGCAGCAGATACGCAGTATTTT; CDR3: CASSLRTGAADTQYF
J: TRBJ1-5; V: TRBV7-8; D: -; size: -; DNA: TGTGCCAGCAGCTTTGGATTACGCGGGAATCAGCCCCAGCATTTT; CDR3: CASSFGLRGNQPQHF
J: TRBJ2-1; V: TRBV11-2; D: TRBD2; size: -; DNA: TGTGCCAGCAGCTTCACCGGGACTAGTAAGGGATATGAGCAGTTCTTC; CDR3: CASSFTGTSKGYEQFF
J: TRBJ1-4; V: TRBV28; D: -; size: few; DNA: TGTGCCAGCAGTTTAAGGTCAAATGAAAAACTGTTTTTT; CDR3: CASSLRSNEKLFF
J: TRBJ1-1; V: TRBV12-5; D: -; size: -; DNA: TGTGCTAGTGGTTTGGTACTCGGACAGAACACTGAAGCTTTCTTT; CDR3: CASGLVLGQNTEAFF
J: TRBJ1-5; V: TRBV11-2; D: -; size: -; DNA: TGTGCCAGCAGCTTAGGGGGCAGCCGTAGCAATCAGCCCCAGCATTTT; CDR3: CASSLGGSRSNQPQHF
J: TRBJ2-4; V: TRBV5-1; D: TRBD1; size: -; DNA: TGCGCCAGCAGCCAAAGGGGGCAACTAGCCAAAAACATTCAGTACTTC; CDR3: CASSQRGQLAKNIQYF
J: TRBJ2-2; V: TRBV12-3/TRBV12-4; D: -; size: -; DNA: TGTGCCAGCAGCATTCAGGGCATCGGGGAGCTGTTTTTT; CDR3: CASSIQGIGELFF
J: TRBJ1-5; V: TRBV27; D: -; size: -; DNA: TGTGCCAGCAGCCCCTCCGTCGGATATCAGCCCCAGCATTTT; CDR3: CASSPSVGYQPQHF
J: TRBJ2-7; V: TRBV6-5; D: TRBD1; size: few; DNA: TGTGCCAGCAGTTACTCCTCGGGACAGCCCTACGAGCAGTACTTC; CDR3: CASSYSSGQPYEQYF
J: TRBJ2-5; V: TRBV29-1; D: TRBD1; size: few; DNA: TGCAGCGCTGGCCGACAGGGTTTTCTCCGAGAGACCCAGTACTTC; CDR3: CSAGRQGFLRETQYF
J: TRBJ2-7; V: TRBV28; D: TRBD2; size: -; DNA: TGTGCCAGCTTGCGGACTAGCGGGTCCTACGAGCAGTACTTC; CDR3: CASLRTSGSYEQYF